This TCR beta chain came from a study of monozygotic twins with inflammatory bowel disease. Worth noting for this clonotype: As yet, its antigen is unknown.

Looked up from germline, CDR1 is SGHAT and CDR2 is FQDESV (reference sequence). The CDR3 is 18 amino acids. Regarding the study as a whole: Cells of different T cell subtypes could not be told apart. Those with IBD had lower TCRbeta diversity (inverse Simpson) than their healthy co-twins did.

Per individual sample, eight separate reactions were used to make cDNA. From the 5' RACE reads, TCRdb lists one entry per CDR3 protein and no DNA. In all, the sample yields approximately 330,000 distinct CDR3 sequences. Sequences were obtained from blood. This TCR was sampled from a human donor with ulcerative colitis or Crohn's disease, or a healthy co-twin of an affected twin (not recorded which). This chain joins TRBV11-1 and TRBJ2-3; the TRBD2 assignment by TCRdb is unverifiable without DNA. The CDR3 is CASSAAAGTSGYTDTQYF.